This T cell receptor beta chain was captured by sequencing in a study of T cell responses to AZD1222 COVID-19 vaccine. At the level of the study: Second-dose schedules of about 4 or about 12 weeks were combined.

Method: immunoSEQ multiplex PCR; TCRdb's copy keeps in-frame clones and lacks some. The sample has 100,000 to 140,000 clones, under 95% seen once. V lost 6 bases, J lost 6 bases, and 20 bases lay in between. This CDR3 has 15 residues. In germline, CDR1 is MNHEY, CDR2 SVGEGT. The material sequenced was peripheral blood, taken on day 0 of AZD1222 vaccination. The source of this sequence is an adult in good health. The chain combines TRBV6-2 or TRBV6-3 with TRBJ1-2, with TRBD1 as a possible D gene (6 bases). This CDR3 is CASSLYRATVDGYTF. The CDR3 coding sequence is TGTGCCAGCAGCCTTTACAGGGCCACGGTGGATGGCTACACCTTC.